What follows are 20 T cell receptor beta chains derived from one specimen sequenced in a study of Graves' ophthalmopathy and Graves' hyperthyroidism. Amplification of TCR beta CDR3 regions used RNA transcripts. RT-PCR in the first round used HTBI primers; a second-round multiplex PCR followed. TCRdb recomputed calls from the multiplex PCR reads with MiXCR, one row per CDR3 protein. The sample consists of more than 1,000,000 distinct CDR3 sequences, about two fifths of them appearing once. Sequenced sample: peripheral blood or thyroid tissue (not recorded which). These receptors all stem from an adult man with Graves' hyperthyroidism.

This clonotype has just a few counts. This chain connects TRBV6-6 to TRBJ2-7; TRBD1 aligns across 8 bases. V gave up 6 bases and J gave up 4 bases; unmatched junction bases: 11. This CDR3 has 15 amino acids. CDR1 and CDR2 (germline): MNHNY, SVGAGI (reference sequence). The CDR3 reads CASRPTAGGGYEQYF. The CDR3 DNA reads TGTGCCAGCAGACCCACCGCAGGGGGCGGTTACGAGCAGTACTTC.

This clonotype was counted at least ten times. The chain carries TRBV11-2 and TRBJ2-2; D is perhaps TRBD1 (5 bases). Per germline, CDR1 SGHAT and CDR2 FQNNGV. The CDR3 loop spans 14 amino acids. V was cut by 1 base and J by 6 bases, with 9 bases left in between. CDR3 region: CASSLVGRPGELFF. CDR3 coding DNA: TGTGCCAGCAGCTTAGTGGGGCGTCCCGGGGAGCTGTTTTTT.

This sequence joins TRBV4-3 and TRBJ1-2, with 7 bases that match TRBD1. Trimming at V came to 0 bases and at J to 7 bases, leaving 8 bases not matched to a gene. The CDR3 sequence is 15 residues long. Per germline, CDR1 LGHNA and CDR2 YSLEER. In DNA, the CDR3 is TGCGCCAGCAGCCAAGATCAGGCAGGGGGGGGTGGCTACACCTTC. This translates into CASSQDQAGGGGYTF.

The chain couples TRBV29-1 to TRBJ2-5; no clear D gene. Per the germline V gene, CDR1 is SQVTM and CDR2 is ANQGSEA. The length of the CDR3 is 10 residues. CDR3: CSGRQETQYF. The CDR3 nucleotides read TGCAGTGGCAGACAAGAGACCCAGTACTTC.

This clonotype came up a few times. The chain links TRBV6-1 to TRBJ1-1; TRBD1 is a possible D gene (6 bases). With 4 bases removed from V and 3 bases from J, the gap between germline ends came to 9 bases. Per germline, CDR1 MNHNS and CDR2 SASEGT. This CDR3 comprises 13 residues. CDR3 in DNA: TGTGCCAGCAGTGGCACAGGGCACACTGAAGCTTTCTTT. Encoded protein: CASSGTGHTEAFF.

The gene calls are TRBV12-3 or TRBV12-4 and TRBJ1-6; D may be TRBD1 (5 bases). The V end lost 8 bases, the J end lost 2 bases, and 10 bases lay between the germline ends. The CDR3 runs to 14 residues. DNA of the CDR3: TGTGCCAGCCGACGGGGCCCCTATAATTCACCCCTCCACTTT. It is translated as CASRRGPYNSPLHF.

V and J are TRBV2 and TRBJ1-4; D call uncertain. Deletions cut 5 bases from V and 6 bases from J, with 10 bases between. Germline loops: CDR1 SNHLY, CDR2 FYNNEI. This CDR3 has 13 residues. The CDR3 protein is CASSSTSDEKLFF. For the CDR3, the DNA is TGTGCCAGCAGTAGTACGTCCGATGAAAAACTGTTTTTT.

This clonotype appeared a few times. The chain joins TRBV6-5 to TRBJ2-6; D might be TRBD2 (5 bases). CDR1 and CDR2 from the germline V gene are MNHEY and SVGAGI. The CDR3 loop spans 17 amino acids. Trimming stripped 0 bases from V and 2 bases from J, with 11 bases between. The CDR3 spells CASSYSSGMAGANVLTF. CDR3 coding DNA: TGTGCCAGCAGTTACTCGAGCGGCATGGCTGGGGCCAACGTCCTGACTTTC.

The chain carries TRBV24-1 and TRBJ2-3; D is unclear. This CDR3 contains 13 residues. From germline, CDR1 is KGHDR and CDR2 SFDVKD. Trimming removed 10 bases from V and 6 bases from J, with 16 bases in between. In nucleotides, the CDR3 is TGTGCCACATATGACGGCCTCTTGGATACGCAGTATTTT. Its translation: CATYDGLLDTQYF.

V gene TRBV7-9 combines with J gene TRBJ2-7; tentatively, D is TRBD1 (5 bases). V dropped 4 bases and J dropped 6 bases, with 13 bases sitting between them. Germline lookup yields CDR1 SEHNR and CDR2 FQNEAQ (reference sequence). The CDR3 contains 13 residues. CDR3 coding DNA: TGTGCCAGCAGCTCAGGGTACTGGTCCGAGCAGTACTTC. Amino acid sequence: CASSSGYWSEQYF.

With regard to this clonotype: Relative to the germline gene, one junction end is altered; a read error may explain this. This chain joins TRBV2 and TRBJ2-6; perhaps TRBD1 as D (5 bases). The CDR3 is 13 amino acids. Germline CDR1 is SNHLY and CDR2 is FYNNEI. The CDR3 nucleotides read TGTGCCACCAGTGGGGCAGGGGCCAACGTCCTGACTTTC. Protein product: CATSGAGANVLTF.

The chain couples TRBV28 to TRBJ1-1; perhaps TRBD1 as D (6 bases). The CDR3 runs 16 residues. In germline, CDR1 is MDHEN, CDR2 SYDVKM. V lost 5 bases to trimming and J lost 7 bases, with 23 bases between them. CDR3 in DNA: TGTGCCAGCAGTGCCTCGGGGTGGAACAAGGACAGTGAAGCTTTCTTT. Its translation is CASSASGWNKDSEAFF.

The J gene is TRBJ1-5, the V gene TRBV12-3 or TRBV12-4; D not certain. V was cut by 4 bases and J by 4 bases, with 14 bases left in between. The CDR3 loop spans 15 amino acids. Here the CDR3 reads CASSSQGITNQPQHF. The CDR3 nucleotides are TGTGCCAGCAGTTCACAAGGGATAACTAATCAGCCCCAGCATTTT.

The rearrangement links TRBV5-6 to TRBJ1-1; D not resolved. The CDR3 totals 15 residues. Trimming shortened V by 0 bases and J by 1 base, and 10 bases separated the two germline ends. The germline gives CDR1 SGHDT, CDR2 YYEEEE. CDR3 protein: CASSLDESGNTEAFF. The DNA of the CDR3 is TGTGCCAGCAGCTTGGATGAGTCAGGGAACACTGAAGCTTTCTTT.

This clonotype was seen at least ten times. This chain joins TRBV24-1 and TRBJ2-5; the D call may be TRBD1 or TRBD2 (5 bases each). The CDR3 totals 13 residues. The germline CDR1 and CDR2 sequences are KGHDR and SFDVKD. Trimming removed 4 bases at V and 1 base at J, with 6 bases between. In DNA form, the CDR3 reads TGTGCCACCAGTGAGGGGACCCAAGAGACCCAGTACTTC. Amino acids: CATSEGTQETQYF.

This chain links TRBV2 with TRBJ1-6; 8 bases are a match to TRBD1. After removal of 6 bases from V and 13 bases from J, the junction contained 8 bases not matched to a gene. Per the germline V gene, CDR1 is SNHLY and CDR2 is FYNNEI. The CDR3 covers 13 residues. CDR3 amino acids: CASRDRDGRPLHF. CDR3 nucleotides: TGTGCCAGCAGGGACAGGGACGGGAGGCCCCTCCACTTT. Using reference TRBV2 and TRBJ1-6 for the parts outside the CDR3, the full variable domain is EPEVTQTPSHQVTQMGQEVILRCVPISNHLYFYWYRQILGQKVEFLVSFYNNEISEKSEIFDDQFSVERPDGSNFTLKIRSTKLEDSAMYFCASRDRDGRPLHFGNGTRLTVT.

With respect to this clonotype: A single base separates this from a much larger clone, so it may be a read error. The CDR3 sequence: CASSSMGRQTNEKLFF. CDR3 DNA: TGTGCCAGCAGCTCAATGGGGCGGCAGACAAATGAAAAACTGTTTTTT. The chain uses TRBV7-2 and TRBJ1-4; D might be TRBD1 (5 bases). This CDR3 is built from 16 residues. Deletions cut 4 bases from V and 5 bases from J, with 17 bases between. Germline V gene lookup returns CDR1 SGHTA and CDR2 FQGNSA.

This clonotype was observed a handful of times. Since a much larger clone is just one base distant, this may be a read error. The chain employs TRBV7-8 and TRBJ2-7, with D maybe TRBD2 (6 bases). The CDR3 runs 12 residues. The germline CDR1 and CDR2 sequences are SGHVS and FQNEAQ. V lost 8 bases and J 2 bases, leaving 10 bases between the germline ends. CDR3 DNA sequence: TGTGCCAGCCGTGGGGAGGCCTACGAGCAGTACTTC. Residues: CASRGEAYEQYF.

This chain connects TRBV3-1 to TRBJ2-7, with unresolved D. CDR1 is LGHDT, CDR2 YNNKEL, per germline (reference sequence). V lost 4 bases, J lost 3 bases, and 10 bases lay in between. CDR3 size: 13 residues. The CDR3 is CASSLREDYEQYF. The CDR3 DNA is TGTGCCAGCAGCCTCAGAGAAGACTACGAGCAGTACTTC.

The table lists this clonotype with a few counts. This CDR3 reads CASSREYSEQYF. CDR3 DNA: TGTGCCAGCTCACGGGAATATAGCGAGCAGTACTTC. The rearrangement joins TRBV18 to TRBJ2-7; unclear D gene. The CDR3 runs to 12 residues. V lost 4 bases, J lost 6 bases, and 10 bases lay in between. Per the germline V gene, CDR1 is KGHSH and CDR2 is LQKENI.